This paragraph reports one TCR beta chain. Antigen specificity is unknown. This record comes from a study of CD8 T cells in ankylosing spondylitis. The study, taken as a whole, reports: About 8 highly homologous variants made up a TCR beta motif that seemed to typify ankylosing spondylitis blood.

The V gene's germline CDR1 is MNHEY and CDR2 SVGEGT. The CDR3 spans 19 residues. Deletions cut 5 bases from V and 0 bases from J, with 20 bases between. One entry per CDR3 protein results from TCRdb running MiXCR on the 5' RACE reads. The sample carries about 800,000 distinct CDR3 sequences, about 10% recorded once. V gene TRBV6-2 or TRBV6-3 combines with J gene TRBJ2-6, with TRBD1 as a possible D gene (6 bases). The sample comprised blood, either unsorted or a sorted T cell fraction (not recorded which). The sequence derives from a male donor with ankylosing spondylitis. The CDR3 loop reads CASSPPSGTTLSGANVLTF. The CDR3 DNA sequence: TGTGCCAGCAGTCCCCCTTCTGGGACAACACTCTCTGGGGCCAACGTCCTGACTTTC.